Presented here are 27 T cell receptor beta chains from one specimen sequenced in a study of early T cells in non-severe SARS-CoV-2 infection. TCRdb reanalysed the 5' RACE reads using MiXCR and keeps one entry per CDR3 protein. The sample consists of tens of thousands of distinct CDR3 sequences, 12% of them appearing once. The sample comprised whole blood. The source of these receptors is an adult who was a healthcare worker with PCR-confirmed SARS-CoV-2 infection or an uninfected control (not recorded which).

The chain has TRBV5-4 and TRBJ1-2, with 9 bases lining up with TRBD1. V was pared by 4 bases and J by 6 bases, with 4 bases of the junction left unmatched. CDR1 SGHNT and CDR2 YYREEE come from the germline V gene (reference sequence). This CDR3 contains 13 residues. DNA for the CDR3: TGTGCCAGCAGCGGAGGGACAGGGAATGGCTACACCTTC. Its translation: CASSGGTGNGYTF.

This clonotype has ten or more counts. The chain is built from TRBV20-1 and TRBJ2-3; unclear D gene. Germline loops: CDR1 DFQATT, CDR2 SNEGSKA (reference sequence). Between the trimmed V and J ends, which lost 5 bases and 1 base, there was a span of 19 bases. This CDR3 has 16 residues. As DNA, the CDR3 is TGCAGTGCTGTGCAAGAGGTTCCGTTCCGCACAGATACGCAGTATTTT. It encodes CSAVQEVPFRTDTQYF.

In this sample, this clonotype turned up many times. The J gene is TRBJ2-3, the V gene TRBV5-1; TRBD1 is a possible D gene (6 bases). Per the germline V gene, CDR1 is SGHRS and CDR2 is YFSETQ. V was cut by 2 bases and J by 2 bases, with 12 bases left in between. CDR3 length: 15 amino acids. CDR3 DNA sequence: TGCGCCAGCAGCTTTAGGCAGGGGTACACAGATACGCAGTATTTT. This translates into CASSFRQGYTDTQYF.

This clonotype occurred a few times. This rearrangement joins TRBV5-1 to TRBJ2-3; weak D call: TRBD2 (5 bases). The CDR3 has 17 amino acids. The germline V gene has CDR1 SGHRS and CDR2 YFSETQ. Trimming removed 0 bases at V and 2 bases at J, with 16 bases between. CDR3 in amino acids: CASSLERQRLNTDTQYF. In nucleotides, the CDR3 is TGCGCCAGCAGCTTGGAGCGCCAGCGGTTGAACACAGATACGCAGTATTTT.

This clonotype appeared many times. This sequence joins TRBV20-1 and TRBJ1-2, with D possibly TRBD1 on 6 matching bases. This CDR3 comprises 12 residues. Germline loops: CDR1 DFQATT, CDR2 SNEGSKA (reference sequence). V lost 0 bases, J lost 9 bases, and 11 bases lay in between. The CDR3 DNA reads TGCAGTGCTAGAGATAACAGGGACAGCTACACCTTC. Its translation is CSARDNRDSYTF.

This clonotype occurred many times. This chain joins TRBV3-1 and TRBJ2-3, with 8 bases fitting TRBD1. The V gene's germline CDR1 is LGHDT and CDR2 YNNKEL (reference sequence). CDR3 size: 17 residues. The V gene end was trimmed by 0 bases and the J gene end by 3 bases; junction bases not matched to a gene: 8. The CDR3 loop is CASSQDGTGIRTDTQYF. The CDR3 DNA is TGTGCCAGCAGCCAAGATGGGACAGGTATTCGGACAGATACGCAGTATTTT.

V gene TRBV15 combines with J gene TRBJ2-4; a possible D gene is TRBD1 (6 bases). Germline assignment: CDR1 LNHNV and CDR2 YYDKDF (reference sequence). The length of the CDR3 is 12 residues. V was cut by 8 bases and J by 3 bases, with 8 bases left in between. CDR3 sequence reads: CATEGVKNIQYF. DNA of the CDR3: TGTGCCACCGAGGGGGTCAAAAACATTCAGTACTTC.

In its sample, this clonotype was seen many times. V is TRBV30 and J is TRBJ1-6, with D unresolved. Germline CDR1 reads GTSNPN; CDR2 reads SVGIG (reference sequence). V lost 4 bases, J lost 2 bases, and 21 bases lay in between. The CDR3 totals 18 residues. DNA for the CDR3: TGTGCCTGGAACGTTGCCGTGTTCCTGGGGACCTATAATTCACCCCTCCACTTT. Encoded protein: CAWNVAVFLGTYNSPLHF.

This clonotype was seen ten or more times. The chain joins TRBV6-1 to TRBJ1-6, with TRBD1 matching 9 bases. The CDR3 length is 15 residues. CDR1 and CDR2 from the germline V gene are MNHNS and SASEGT. Trimming took 5 bases from V and 9 from J; bases not matched to a gene: 8. CDR3 region: CASSPQQGAGSPLHF. The CDR3 DNA reads TGTGCCAGCAGTCCACAACAGGGGGCGGGTTCACCCCTCCACTTT.

This clonotype appeared many times. V usage is TRBV5-4 and J usage is TRBJ2-1; D ambiguous. Germline V gives CDR1 SGHNT, CDR2 YYREEE (reference sequence). This CDR3 has 14 amino acids. The V and J ends lost 2 bases and 7 bases respectively, with 13 bases between them. This chain's CDR3 is CASSFSPSFNEQFF. The DNA for the CDR3 is TGTGCCAGCAGCTTCTCGCCTAGTTTTAATGAGCAGTTCTTC.

Only a few counts were recorded for this clonotype. The CDR3 nucleotides read TGCGCCAGCAGACAGGGGGCAATGAACACTGAAGCTTTCTTT. Translated, it gives CASRQGAMNTEAFF. The J gene is TRBJ1-1, the V gene TRBV5-1; 9 nucleotides align to TRBD1. This CDR3 contains 14 residues. CDR1 is SGHRS and CDR2 is YFSETQ in the germline V gene. With V trimmed by 5 bases and J by 0 bases, 2 bases remained unmatched.

This clonotype has just a few counts. This chain uses TRBV6-2 or TRBV6-3 with TRBJ2-1; D may be TRBD1 or TRBD2 (5 bases each). The CDR3 runs to 18 residues. Germline-derived CDR1 and CDR2 are MNHEY and SVGEGT. Trimming took off 2 bases at V and 9 bases at J, with 26 bases between the two ends. The CDR3 region is CASSYILGTVLARTEQFF. CDR3 nucleotides: TGTGCCAGCAGTTACATTCTTGGGACCGTCCTCGCGAGGACTGAGCAGTTCTTC.

This chain connects TRBV5-6 to TRBJ1-6, with 7 bases aligning to TRBD1. With 4 bases clipped from V and 10 bases from J, the junction kept 11 bases outside the gene matches. Germline CDR1 reads SGHDT; CDR2 reads YYEEEE. This CDR3 comprises 15 residues. The CDR3 DNA reads TGTGCCAGCAGCCCGTACAACAGGGGCAGATCACCCCTCCACTTT. Protein sequence: CASSPYNRGRSPLHF.

The table lists this clonotype with a few counts. The gene calls are TRBV2 and TRBJ1-5; possible D gene TRBD1, 5 bases. The CDR3 contains 14 residues. The V gene lost 6 bases and the J gene lost 6 bases, with 15 bases spanning the gap. Looked up from germline, CDR1 is SNHLY and CDR2 is FYNNEI. The chain's CDR3 is CASRAGTAGQPQHF. For the CDR3, the DNA is TGTGCCAGCAGAGCCGGGACGGCGGGTCAGCCCCAGCATTTT.

The chain uses TRBV11-2 and TRBJ1-1; a possible D gene is TRBD1 (6 bases). V lost 4 bases and J lost 3, with 21 bases in between. The CDR3 has 17 residues. Per germline, CDR1 SGHAT and CDR2 FQNNGV. The CDR3 here is CASSSWGLRSSDTEAFF. CDR3 DNA sequence: TGTGCCAGCAGCTCCTGGGGGCTCCGGTCTTCGGACACTGAAGCTTTCTTT.

The table lists this clonotype with a few counts. The chain uses TRBV20-1 and TRBJ2-3; no clear D. Germline CDR1 is DFQATT and CDR2 is SNEGSKA (reference sequence). Trimming took 3 bases from V and 1 from J, leaving 5 bases between them. The CDR3 sequence is 12 residues long. The CDR3 protein is CSARKRTDTQYF. CDR3 nucleotides: TGCAGTGCTAGGAAACGCACAGATACGCAGTATTTT.

At least ten counts were recorded for this clonotype. The CDR3: CASSRNSYEQYF. Here the CDR3 DNA reads TGTGCCAGCAGCCGAAACTCCTACGAGCAGTACTTC. J is TRBJ2-7 and V is TRBV3-1; no clear D. The CDR3 consists of 12 residues. The germline V gene has CDR1 LGHDT and CDR2 YNNKEL (reference sequence). V lost 4 bases, J lost 0 bases, and 4 bases lay in between.

This chain links TRBV6-5 with TRBJ1-2; no clear D. V gave up 5 bases and J gave up 3 bases, with 13 bases separating them. The germline CDR1 and CDR2 sequences are MNHEY and SVGAGI. CDR3 length equals 14 residues. The CDR3 is CASSSRQGYYGYTF. The DNA of the CDR3 is TGTGCCAGCAGTAGTCGACAAGGCTACTATGGCTACACCTTC.

This clonotype was recorded a few times. This sequence joins TRBV6-1 and TRBJ1-4; 10 positions match TRBD1. This CDR3 contains 17 residues. Germline V gives CDR1 MNHNS, CDR2 SASEGT. V was clipped by 2 bases and J by 8 bases; unmatched bases: 11. DNA of the CDR3: TGTGCCAGCAGTGAACTGAGACAGGGGGCGATGAGGGAAAAACTGTTTTTT. This gives the protein CASSELRQGAMREKLFF.

To note about this clonotype: A read error may produce the germline difference seen at one junction end. The chain is built from TRBV6-5 and TRBJ2-7, with 14 bases that match TRBD2. The V gene's germline CDR1 is MNHEY and CDR2 SVGAGI. This CDR3 comprises 15 residues. CDR3 nucleotides: TGTGCCAGCAGTTCTTGGACTAGCGGGAGGTACGAGGAGTACTTC. Its translation is CASSSWTSGRYEEYF.

The table lists this clonotype with a few counts. The rearrangement uses TRBV4-1 and TRBJ2-5; weak D call: TRBD1 (6 bases). The CDR3 loop spans 13 amino acids. From germline, CDR1 is MGHRA and CDR2 YSYEKL. V lost 3 bases, J lost 4 bases, and 9 bases lay in between. The CDR3 DNA reads TGCGCCAGCAGCCATTTAGGGGGAGAGACCCAGTACTTC. Residues: CASSHLGGETQYF.

The V and J genes are TRBV7-3 and TRBJ1-1, with D unresolved. V shed 3 bases and J shed 1 base, with 6 bases lying between them. The CDR3 runs to 13 residues. CDR1 SGHTA and CDR2 FQGTGA come from the germline V gene. CDR3 nucleotide sequence: TGTGCCAGCAGCTTTGACGGGAACACTGAAGCTTTCTTT. The encoded protein is CASSFDGNTEAFF.

The J gene is TRBJ1-4, the V gene TRBV29-1; D not resolved. The ends were cut back, 0 bases at V and 5 bases at J, with 7 bases in the middle. In germline, CDR1 is SQVTM, CDR2 ANQGSEA. This CDR3 region has 13 residues. CDR3 sequence (DNA): TGCAGCGTTGAAGATGACCGGAATGAAAAACTGTTTTTT. Translated, it gives CSVEDDRNEKLFF.

This clonotype was picked up a small number of times. The V and J genes are TRBV5-1 and TRBJ2-7, with TRBD2 identical over 14 bases. The CDR3 consists of 16 residues. V was pared by 6 bases and J by 6 bases, with 11 bases of the junction left unmatched. Germline V CDR1 and CDR2: SGHRS, YFSETQ. CDR3 DNA: TGCGCCAGCACGGACAGGGGACTAGCGGGAGTCCCCGAGCAGTACTTC. As protein: CASTDRGLAGVPEQYF. The variable domain in full, with the rest retrieved from reference TRBV5-1 and TRBJ2-7, is KAGVTQTPRYLIKTRGQQVTLSCSPISGHRSVSWYQQTPGQGLQFLFEYFSETQRNKGNFPGRFSGRQFSNSRSEMNVSTLELGDSALYLCASTDRGLAGVPEQYFGPGTRLTVT.

This clonotype was counted many times. This chain uses TRBV11-2 with TRBJ2-7; maybe TRBD2 (5 bases). V was trimmed by 4 bases and J by 6 bases, leaving 19 bases between them. CDR1 and CDR2 (germline): SGHAT, FQNNGV. The CDR3 loop spans 15 amino acids. In nucleotides, the CDR3 is TGTGCCAGCAGCTCCTCCGACTATTTCGGTGGCGAGCAGTACTTC. This gives the protein CASSSSDYFGGEQYF.

The CDR3 loop is CSVEAGTGVGNEQFF. The CDR3 DNA follows: TGCAGCGTTGAAGCAGGGACAGGGGTGGGGAATGAGCAGTTCTTC. The rearrangement uses TRBV29-1 and TRBJ2-1; 10 bases align to TRBD1. V lost 1 base, J lost 7 bases, and 7 bases stayed unmatched. CDR3 length equals 15 residues. Germline CDR1 SQVTM, CDR2 ANQGSEA.

The sample holds many counts of this clonotype. The chain is built from TRBV20-1 and TRBJ1-4; TRBD1 agrees at 7 bases. The V and J ends lost 0 bases and 8 bases, in that order; junction bases with no gene match: 18. This CDR3 is built from 18 residues. Per the germline V gene, CDR1 is DFQATT and CDR2 is SNEGSKA (reference sequence). The CDR3 sequence: CSAREFEYVRDRREKLFF. In nucleotides, the CDR3 is TGCAGTGCTAGAGAATTCGAATACGTTAGGGACAGAAGGGAAAAACTGTTTTTT.